The present T cell receptor (beta chain) was sequenced within a study of radiotherapy plus CTLA-4 blockade in lung cancer (dated by TCRdb to 2016 to 2019). General notes on the study: Objective responses occurred in approximately 19% of enrolled patients, and around 29% achieved disease control. Broader findings and caveats from the paper: The strongest predictors of response, as reported, were early dynamic changes in blood T cell clones along with a rise in serum interferon-beta after radiation. After treatment with radiotherapy and ipilimumab, TCR clones that originated in tumors expanded in peripheral blood.

Concerning this clone itself: Its antigen target is currently unknown. No much larger clone exists at a distance of one base, and base qualities are not known.

The CDR3, cysteine through phenylalanine, is 16 amino acids long. Here the CDR3 DNA is all that survives: 48 bases in frame from base 1. Reading the germline V gene gives CDR1 SGHTA and CDR2 FQGTGA. V and J are trimmed by 5 bases and 2 bases, and the gene matches miss 5 bases of the junction. The study evaluated CTLA-4 blockade (ipilimumab) given together with focal radiation therapy in patients who had chemo-refractory metastatic non-small-cell lung cancer. Library preparation employed the immunoSEQ multiplex PCR assay. Drawn from immuneACCESS, this table holds only the in-frame rearrangements with V and J called that TCRdb kept. Clones are partly lost; checked studies trace under half to an unresolved V gene and leave the rest unexplained. This sample comprises more than 30,000 clones, about 81% of them detected only once. Around 23% of the sample comes from the top ten.

The sequence links TRBV7-3 to TRBJ2-6; TRBD1 matches 8 bases in the middle. Sequenced material: peripheral blood, taken from a patient treated with radiotherapy plus ipilimumab. The clonotype comes from a human donor with non-small cell lung cancer that progressed on radiotherapy plus ipilimumab. The nucleotides read TGTGCCAGCAGCCCGACAGGGGACACTGGGGCCAACGTCCTGACTTTC. It codes for CASSPTGDTGANVLTF.